The present entry profiles one T cell receptor (beta chain) with its context. The antigen is not known. The protocol was immunoSEQ multiplex PCR, while the TCRdb copy is restricted to in-frame clones and leaves out a portion. The sample consists of approximately 41,000 clones, approximately 84% of them appearing once. This entry comes from a study of CD4 T cells in relation to SARS-CoV-2 and coronaviruses. The CDR3 sequence is 14 residues long. Germline V CDR1 and CDR2: SGDLS, YYNGEE. Trimming cost V 6 bases and J 5 bases; bases outside gene matches: 5. 9.4 x 10^4 or so naive or memory CD4+ cells were cultured with CEF peptides for roughly 10 days.

The sequencing input was naive CD4+ T cells from PBMCs, cultured in vitro. Specified subset: naive CD4+ T cells isolated by negative enrichment. The receptor's source is an adult with COVID-19. The chain joins TRBV9 to TRBJ1-4; 9 bases align to TRBD1. This CDR3 reads CASTYGTGNEKLFF. CDR3 DNA: TGTGCCAGCACCTACGGGACAGGGAATGAAAAACTGTTTTTT.